Sequencing of this T cell receptor (beta chain) was carried out in a study of a mutant IDH1 vaccine in newly diagnosed glioma. Background on the study: Treated patients had a mean age of roughly 39 years and an approximately 62% male, approximately 38% female split. The therapy given earlier, which was standard therapy, consisted of radiotherapy, temozolomide, or both, and most of the patients received both. Regarding the study as a whole: Patients showed vaccine-induced immune responses at a rate of 80% to 95%.

As to time point: baseline, week 1 (first vaccination visit). Specified treatment: pre-vaccination baseline after standard-of-care therapy. Astrocytomas that were new, WHO grade 3 or 4, IDH1-mutant and ATRX-lost were present in the donors. A single count supports this clone. The antigen is unknown. J gave up 5 bases and V 7 bases, and 6 bases lay outside the gene matches. The CDR3 extends over 13 amino acids. The V gene's germline CDR1 is MGHDK and CDR2 SYGVNS. Assay: immunoSEQ multiplex PCR; the TCRdb copy retains only in-frame clones and omits some. The sample lists about 50,000 clones, approximately 90% occurring once.

V is TRBV25-1 and J is TRBJ2-7, with 9 bases lining up with TRBD1. This material consisted of PBMCs, taken from a glioma patient treated with radiotherapy, temozolomide or both. The clonotype was recovered from a man between 40 and 49 years old with glioma. The CDR3 loop reads CASNRDRVNEQYF. CDR3 nucleotide sequence: TGTGCCAGCAACCGGGACAGGGTTAACGAGCAGTACTTC.